The clone carrying this T cell receptor (beta chain) appeared many times. TCRdb itself ran the 5' RACE reads through MiXCR, one entry per CDR3 protein. The sample shows 45,000 to 65,000 distinct CDR3 sequences, more than 6.5% of them seen only once. This record comes from a study of spatial heterogeneity in lung cancer. Germline loops: CDR1 LNHDA, CDR2 SQIVND (reference sequence). Trimming shortened V by 8 bases and J by 7 bases, and 10 bases separated the two germline ends. CDR3 length: 11 residues. Described time point: sample taken at primary tumor resection. Without sorting, whole RNA was sequenced from tumor, nontumor lung or frozen PBMC.

Here the sequenced sample was PBMCs, taken at surgery. This clonotype originated in a female donor with early-stage non-small cell lung cancer. The chain couples TRBV19 to TRBJ2-3; D is possibly TRBD1 (5 bases). The CDR3 sequence: CASRRQHTQYF. CDR3 DNA: TGTGCCAGTCGGAGACAGCATACGCAGTATTTT.